The source of this T cell receptor beta chain is a study of blood T cell repertoires in COVID-19. Across the study: Whether acute or convalescent, the COVID-19 samples came from the United States, Italy and Spain.

This CDR3 spans 15 amino acids. The V segment lost 2 bases and the J segment 8 bases; nucleotides outside the gene matches: 10. Germline CDR1 is SGHRS and CDR2 is YFSETQ. Living in 24 US areas, the participants were between 18 and 89 years of age. Participant reports of clinical history set cohort assignment. What the recovered Cohort 3 donors had was two negative PCRs, clearance, or symptom resolution. The method was immunoSEQ multiplex PCR; TCRdb's version includes in-frame clones alone and lacks a portion of them. Altogether 270,000 or so clones are present, about nine tenths being singletons, with the ten largest covering under 3%.

Sequenced sample: PBMCs or T cells enriched from blood (not recorded which). The V and J genes are TRBV5-1 and TRBJ2-7; 10 bases are shared with TRBD1. The TCR was taken from a woman aged 18-29 years who had recovered from COVID-19. The CDR3 spells CASSLEPGQGFKQYF. The CDR3 DNA is TGCGCCAGCAGCTTAGAACCGGGACAGGGGTTCAAGCAGTACTTC.